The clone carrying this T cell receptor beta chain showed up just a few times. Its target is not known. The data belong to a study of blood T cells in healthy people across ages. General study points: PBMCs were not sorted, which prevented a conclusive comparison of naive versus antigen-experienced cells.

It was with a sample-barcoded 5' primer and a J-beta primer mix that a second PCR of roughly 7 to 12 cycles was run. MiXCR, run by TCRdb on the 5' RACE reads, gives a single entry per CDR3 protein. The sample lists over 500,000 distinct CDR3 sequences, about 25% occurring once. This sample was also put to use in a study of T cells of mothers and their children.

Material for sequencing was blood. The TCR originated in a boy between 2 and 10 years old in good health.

CDR3 sequence (DNA): TGTGCCATCAGTTCCGGAGCGGGGGGCTCCTACGAGCAGTACTTC. Residues: CAISSGAGGSYEQYF. The chain uses TRBV10-3 and TRBJ2-7; TRBD2 agrees at 9 bases. Trimming removed 5 bases from V and 0 bases from J; junction bases left unmatched: 5. This CDR3 is 15 amino acids long. Germline CDR1 and CDR2: ENHRY and SYGVKD.